The 20 T cell receptor beta chains reported below all come from one sample, sequenced in a study of T-cell reconstitution after alpha-beta-depleted transplantation in children (dated by TCRdb to the mid-2010s). Library creation used PCR. These reads were obtained on an Illumina HiSeq 2500. TCR library preparation used molecular barcoding, with unique molecular identifiers applied to normalize quantification of the TCRbeta repertoire. TCRdb trimmed the raw reads at Q25, called clones with MiXCR and kept productive beta chains. Each record represents a unique CDR3 protein, reported with the most common genes and DNA among its rows. The sample table shows hundreds of thousands of distinct CDR3 sequences, and 15% to 20% are seen once. The ten most abundant clones make up about 1.1% of the sample. The sample was PBMCs from the stem cell graft donor, taken from the stem cell graft. The receptors shown here come from a human donor who donated a stem cell graft to a child with acute myeloid leukemia.

The gene calls are TRBV18 and TRBJ2-1; possibly TRBD2 for D (6 bases). Trimming removed 3 bases at V and 8 bases at J, with 20 bases between. Germline V gene sequence: CDR1 KGHSH, CDR2 LQKENI. The CDR3 runs to 16 residues. The CDR3 sequence: CASSPLRDSWLHEQFF. In DNA, the CDR3 is TGTGCCAGCTCACCCCTCCGGGACTCATGGTTACATGAGCAGTTCTTC.

J is TRBJ1-6 and V is TRBV7-9, with unresolved D. Trimming left V 5 bases short and J 9 bases short, with 17 bases between. This CDR3 contains 15 residues. CDR1 SEHNR and CDR2 FQNEAQ come from the germline V gene (reference sequence). CDR3 loop: CASSDSRGISSPLHF. CDR3 in DNA: TGTGCCAGCAGCGACTCACGGGGTATTTCTTCACCCCTCCACTTT.

There are many counts of this clonotype. V usage is TRBV5-6 and J usage is TRBJ2-5; possibly TRBD1 or TRBD2 for D (6 bases each). Germline values: CDR1 SGHDT, CDR2 YYEEEE. V lost 1 base, J lost 5 bases, and 12 bases lay in between. The CDR3 covers 14 residues. This CDR3 reads CASSLMGAGETQYF. In DNA, the CDR3 is TGTGCCAGCAGCTTGATGGGGGCGGGGGAGACCCAGTACTTC.

This clonotype was detected ten times or more. The chain recombines TRBV29-1 with TRBJ1-1; no clear D gene. This CDR3 has 14 amino acids. The V end lost 5 bases, the J end lost 0 bases, and 13 bases lay between the germline ends. Germline CDR1 reads SQVTM; CDR2 reads ANQGSEA. In DNA, the CDR3 is TGCAGCGTTCTCGGGCGCCGCTTGAACACTGAAGCTTTCTTT. The encoded protein is CSVLGRRLNTEAFF.

This chain uses TRBV7-2 with TRBJ1-2; 7 positions agree with TRBD1. Per the germline V gene, CDR1 is SGHTA and CDR2 is FQGNSA. The CDR3 has 14 residues. With V trimmed by 5 bases and J by 2 bases, 5 bases remained unmatched. The CDR3 reads CASSKTGENYGYTF. CDR3 DNA: TGTGCCAGCAGCAAAACAGGGGAAAACTATGGCTACACCTTC.

This clonotype was picked up many times. The chain combines TRBV7-2 with TRBJ2-1; D gene unclear. In germline, CDR1 is SGHTA, CDR2 FQGNSA. The CDR3 runs to 16 residues. V was clipped by 4 bases and J by 6 bases, with 19 bases between them. CDR3 sequence (DNA): TGTGCCAGCAGCTCTATGAGCTCACCTAGGATCAATGAGCAGTTCTTC. Its translation is CASSSMSSPRINEQFF. The variable domain in full, with the rest retrieved from reference TRBV7-2 and TRBJ2-1, is GAGVSQSPSNKVTEKGKDVELRCDPISGHTALYWYRQSLGQGLEFLIYFQGNSAPDKSGLPSDRFSAERTGGSVSTLTIQRTQQEDSAVYLCASSSMSSPRINEQFFGPGTRLTVL.

This clonotype was picked up many times. The chain carries TRBV5-1 and TRBJ2-1, with D unresolved. Trimming took off 0 bases at V and 3 bases at J, with 10 bases between the two ends. The CDR3 has 15 residues. Germline values: CDR1 SGHRS, CDR2 YFSETQ. CDR3 coding DNA: TGCGCCAGCAGCTTGGCAAGGGTGGGCTACAATGAGCAGTTCTTC. Encoded protein: CASSLARVGYNEQFF. Based on the CDR3 plus reference TRBV5-1 and TRBJ2-1, the full variable domain is KAGVTQTPRYLIKTRGQQVTLSCSPISGHRSVSWYQQTPGQGLQFLFEYFSETQRNKGNFPGRFSGRQFSNSRSEMNVSTLELGDSALYLCASSLARVGYNEQFFGPGTRLTVL.

This clonotype showed up just a few times. This sequence joins TRBV12-3 or TRBV12-4 and TRBJ1-1; 11 bases map to TRBD1. The CDR3 extends over 14 amino acids. The ends lost 4 bases at V and 5 bases at J; junction bases unmatched: 3. CDR3: CASSWTGGQTEAFF. Written as DNA, the CDR3 is TGTGCCAGCAGTTGGACAGGGGGCCAGACTGAAGCTTTCTTT.

This clonotype has a count of ten or more. The chain employs TRBV29-1 and TRBJ1-2; 9 nucleotides agree with TRBD1. The junction had 11 bases not matched to a gene; V was cut back by 2 bases and J by 1 base. Per germline, CDR1 SQVTM and CDR2 ANQGSEA. The CDR3 is made up of 17 amino acids. Here the CDR3 reads CSVELTGQGFSNYGYTF. The CDR3 DNA is TGCAGCGTTGAACTCACGGGACAGGGCTTTAGTAACTATGGCTACACCTTC.

This clonotype was seen at least ten times. The chain couples TRBV12-3 or TRBV12-4 to TRBJ2-1; the D is unclear. V lost 3 bases, J lost 0 bases, and 9 bases lay in between. The CDR3 totals 15 residues. The CDR3 reads CASSLGHHSYNEQFF. CDR3 sequence (DNA): TGTGCCAGCAGTTTGGGCCACCACTCCTACAATGAGCAGTTCTTC.

This clonotype came up once. The chain links TRBV11-1 to TRBJ2-2, with 7 positions matching TRBD1. Germline V gene data show CDR1 as SGHAT and CDR2 as FQDESV (reference sequence). Germline trimming cut 0 bases from V and 2 bases from J; bases unmatched to any gene: 9. The CDR3 runs 18 residues. CDR3 in DNA: TGTGCCAGCAGCTTAGCGCGTCAGACAGGGTATAACACCGGGGAGCTGTTTTTT. It specifies CASSLARQTGYNTGELFF.

The chain has TRBV12-3 or TRBV12-4 and TRBJ2-3; 9 bases are shared with TRBD2. With V trimmed by 5 bases and J by 3 bases, 9 bases remained unmatched. The CDR3 extends over 16 amino acids. The CDR3 here is CASSKTTSGGTDTQYF. The CDR3 region has the DNA TGTGCCAGCAGTAAAACGACTAGCGGAGGTACAGATACGCAGTATTTT.

The V and J genes are TRBV7-7 and TRBJ2-1; D might be TRBD1 (6 bases). Trimming removed 1 base at V and 6 bases at J, with 13 bases between. The CDR3 has 15 amino acids. Germline V gene lookup returns CDR1 SSHAT and CDR2 FNYEAQ (reference sequence). For the CDR3, the DNA is TGTGCCAGCAGCTTAGTTCTAGAGGGGGTCAATGAGCAGTTCTTC. This sequence encodes CASSLVLEGVNEQFF. The whole variable domain, filled in from reference TRBV7-7 and TRBJ2-1, reads GAGVSQSPRYKVTKRGQDVTLRCDPISSHATLYWYQQALGQGPEFLTYFNYEAQPDKSGLPSDRFSAERPEGSISTLTIQRTEQRDSAMYRCASSLVLEGVNEQFFGPGTRLTVL.

This clonotype has more than one count but fewer than ten. The J gene is TRBJ1-1, the V gene TRBV7-9; 7 bases agree with TRBD1. Germline values: CDR1 SEHNR, CDR2 FQNEAQ (reference sequence). V dropped 3 bases and J dropped 3; count of bases not matched to a gene: 1. This CDR3 is 13 amino acids long. The CDR3 loop is CASSFDRDTEAFF. In nucleotides, the CDR3 is TGTGCCAGCAGCTTCGACAGGGACACTGAAGCTTTCTTT.

This clonotype appeared a single time. At one end, the junction sequence differs from germline, possibly due to a read error. The genes are TRBV11-1 and TRBJ2-5; weak D call: TRBD1 (5 bases). Germline CDR1 is SGHAT and CDR2 is FQDESV (reference sequence). This CDR3 is built from 13 residues. The CDR3 here is CASSLQGQETKYF. The CDR3 nucleotides read TGTGCCAGCAGCTTGCAGGGTCAAGAGACCAAGTACTTC.

Only a few counts were recorded for this clonotype. The gene calls are TRBV7-6 and TRBJ2-1, with 9 bases matching TRBD1. This CDR3 has 13 amino acids. With V trimmed by 4 bases and J by 10 bases, 5 bases remained unmatched. From germline, CDR1 is SGHVS and CDR2 FNYEAQ. The CDR3 coding sequence is TGTGCCAGCAGCTCTACAGGGGGCCGGGAGCAGTTCTTC. It is translated as CASSSTGGREQFF.

A word on this clonotype: A read error may produce the germline difference seen at one junction end. V usage is TRBV4-3 and J usage is TRBJ2-3; D might be TRBD1 (6 bases). Germline loops: CDR1 LGHNA, CDR2 YSLEER. CDR3 length equals 16 residues. CDR3 sequence reads: CSSSQHRDMSTDTQYF. The CDR3 DNA reads as TGCTCCAGCAGCCAACACCGGGACATGTCCACAGATACGCAGTATTTT.

This clonotype was seen a few times. This chain uses TRBV7-9 with TRBJ1-1, with no clear D. This CDR3 spans 12 amino acids. The V end lost 8 bases, the J end lost 5 bases, and 12 bases lay between the germline ends. Per the germline V gene, CDR1 is SEHNR and CDR2 is FQNEAQ (reference sequence). CDR3: CASHITVTEAFF. The CDR3 bases are TGTGCCAGCCATATTACGGTAACTGAAGCTTTCTTT. Full variable domain (rest looked up from reference TRBV7-9 and TRBJ1-1): DTGVSQNPRHKITKRGQNVTFRCDPISEHNRLYWYRQTLGQGPEFLTYFQNEAQLEKSRLLSDRFSAERPKGSFSTLEIQRTEQGDSAMYLCASHITVTEAFFGQGTRLTVV.

This clonotype was counted a few times. This chain uses TRBV7-2 with TRBJ1-5; D remains unclear. Germline CDR1 and CDR2: SGHTA and FQGNSA. The CDR3 consists of 13 residues. Trimming removed 1 base from V and 7 bases from J, with 8 bases in between. This CDR3 reads CASSLDYAQPQHF. CDR3 DNA: TGTGCCAGCAGCTTAGATTATGCCCAGCCCCAGCATTTT.

This clonotype was seen repeatedly, ten times or more. V usage is TRBV15 and J usage is TRBJ1-1; D unresolved. V shed 5 bases and J shed 3 bases, with 13 bases lying between them. The CDR3 consists of 14 residues. Germline V gene sequence: CDR1 LNHNV, CDR2 YYDKDF (reference sequence). The CDR3 loop reads CATSRSGVDTEAFF. For the CDR3, the DNA is TGTGCCACCAGCCGGAGTGGGGTGGACACTGAAGCTTTCTTT.